These 5 T cell receptor beta chains were sequenced from one sample in a study of blood T cell repertoires in COVID-19 (dated by TCRdb to about 2020). The library came from the immunoSEQ multiplex PCR assay. Held by TCRdb, this immuneACCESS table contains in-frame sequences only and omits some clones. Under half of the omission traces to an unresolved V gene where checked; the cause of the rest is unknown. The table for this sample lists roughly 210,000 clones; around four fifths of them were counted only once. The ten largest clones represent roughly 10% of the sample. Sample: peripheral blood. The receptor set was obtained from an elderly woman with COVID-19, enrolled during active disease.

In its sample, this clone was seen a few times. J is TRBJ2-2 and V is TRBV3-1 (or the pseudogene TRBV3-2); D not certain. The germline V gene has CDR1 LGHDT and CDR2 YNNKEL (reference sequence). The CDR3 has 14 amino acids. Trimming pared 5 bases from V and 6 bases from J, leaving 13 bases between. In nucleotides, the CDR3 is TGTGCCAGCAGCTACCAAGGTCGGGCCGGGGAGCTGTTTTTT. It is translated as CASSYQGRAGELFF.

V usage is TRBV19 and J usage is TRBJ1-5, with 9 bases fitting TRBD1. The CDR3 contains 15 residues. Germline V gives CDR1 LNHDA, CDR2 SQIVND (reference sequence). V lost 6 bases and J lost 3; bases outside the gene matches: 6. CDR3 bases: TGTGCCAGTAGAAGGACAGGGGTAAACAATCAGCCCCAGCATTTT. This codes for CASRRTGVNNQPQHF.

The chain carries TRBV7-8 and TRBJ1-1; weak D call: TRBD1 (5 bases). Germline CDR1 reads SGHVS; CDR2 reads FQNEAQ. Trimming removed 6 bases from V and 1 base from J, with 15 bases in between. The length of the CDR3 is 15 residues. The CDR3 spells CASRRTQGGNTEAFF. The CDR3 bases are TGTGCCAGCAGGAGGACGCAGGGTGGGAACACTGAAGCTTTCTTT. The full variable domain, rest sourced from reference TRBV7-8 and TRBJ1-1, is GAGVSQSPRYKVAKRGQDVALRCDPISGHVSLFWYQQALGQGPEFLTYFQNEAQLDKSGLPSDRFFAERPEGSVSTLKIQRTQQEDSAVYLCASRRTQGGNTEAFFGQGTRLTVV.

Comment on this clone: Germline is not matched at one junction end, which may reflect a read error. V usage is TRBV10-3 and J usage is TRBJ1-2; D remains ambiguous. The germline V gene encodes CDR1 ENHRY and CDR2 SYGVKD. This CDR3 is built from 12 residues. The CDR3, as DNA: TGTGCCGTCAGTTCCGCCGGCTATGGCTACACCTTC. It codes for CAVSSAGYGYTF.

This chain connects TRBV15 to TRBJ2-2; 9 bases line up with TRBD1. The CDR3 totals 15 residues. V shed 3 bases and J 7 bases; nucleotides not matched to a gene: 6. Germline CDR1 LNHNV, CDR2 YYDKDF (reference sequence). CDR3 in DNA: TGTGCCACCAGCAGGAGACAGGGGGTCGACGGGGAGCTGTTTTTT. Amino acid sequence: CATSRRQGVDGELFF.